The 27 T cell receptor beta chains in this list originate from one sample, sequenced in a study of tumor T cells in aggressive B-cell lymphoma. Sequencing used immunoSEQ multiplex PCR; TCRdb keeps in-frame clones, though not all of them. The sample yields around 6,000 clones, roughly 90% seen once. The sequenced material came from tumor tissue. The receptors were sampled from an adult with diffuse large B cell lymphoma. Some clones in this sample may be carry-over from other donors' samples.

The rearrangement links TRBV2 to TRBJ2-1; maybe TRBD1 (5 bases). In germline, CDR1 is SNHLY, CDR2 FYNNEI. Trimming took off 6 bases at V and 7 bases at J, with 16 bases between the two ends. The CDR3 loop spans 14 amino acids. As DNA, the CDR3 is TGTGCCAGCAGCAAAAGTACAGGTGGTAATGAGCAGTTCTTC. It is translated as CASSKSTGGNEQFF.

This chain links TRBV5-6 with TRBJ1-3; maybe TRBD1 (6 bases). This CDR3 contains 14 residues. Trimming pared 4 bases from V and 3 bases from J, leaving 11 bases between. Looked up from germline, CDR1 is SGHDT and CDR2 is YYEEEE. DNA for the CDR3: TGTGCCAGCAGCCCGGGGGGCTTTGGAAACACCATATATTTT. Amino acid sequence: CASSPGGFGNTIYF.

This chain links TRBV4-1 with TRBJ2-1, with 16 bases that match TRBD2. This CDR3 spans 16 amino acids. The germline V gene encodes CDR1 MGHRA and CDR2 YSYEKL. J lost 4 bases, V lost 5 bases, and 2 bases had no gene match. CDR3 nucleotides: TGCGCCAGCAGCGTGGGACTAGCGGGGGGGTACAATGAGCAGTTCTTC. Translating it yields CASSVGLAGGYNEQFF.

V is TRBV2 and J is TRBJ2-3, with 8 bases matching TRBD1. CDR3 size: 13 residues. V was pared by 4 bases and J by 3 bases, with 0 bases of the junction left unmatched. From germline, CDR1 is SNHLY and CDR2 FYNNEI. The CDR3 nucleotides are TGTGCCAGCAGTGGACAGGGGACAGATACGCAGTATTTT. Translation: CASSGQGTDTQYF. Drawing the rest from reference TRBV2 and TRBJ2-3, the complete variable domain is EPEVTQTPSHQVTQMGQEVILRCVPISNHLYFYWYRQILGQKVEFLVSFYNNEISEKSEIFDDQFSVERPDGSNFTLKIRSTKLEDSAMYFCASSGQGTDTQYFGPGTRLTVL.

The chain uses TRBV2 and TRBJ2-7; D gene ambiguous. V dropped 6 bases and J dropped 0 bases, with 6 bases sitting between them. The germline V gene has CDR1 SNHLY and CDR2 FYNNEI. The length of the CDR3 is 12 residues. In DNA, the CDR3 is TGTGCCAGCAGCCCCAACTCCTACGAGCAGTACTTC. Its protein is CASSPNSYEQYF.

This clone was seen a single time. At one end, the junction sequence differs from germline, possibly due to a read error. The chain couples TRBV7-3 to TRBJ2-2; 15 nucleotides line up with TRBD2. The V gene's germline CDR1 is SGHTA and CDR2 FQGTGA. The CDR3 is 20 amino acids. In DNA form, the CDR3 reads TGTGCCAGCAGCTTAACAAGGACTAGCGGGGGGGCCTCGAACACCAGGGAGCTGTTTTTT. Protein sequence: CASSLTRTSGGASNTRELFF.

This rearrangement joins TRBV12-5 to TRBJ2-3, with 9 bases lining up with TRBD1. Per the germline V gene, CDR1 is LGHNT and CDR2 is FRNRAP. The junction had 7 bases not matched to a gene; V was cut back by 6 bases and J by 3 bases. The CDR3 covers 15 residues. The CDR3 region is CASGPGQGITDTQYF. The CDR3 nucleotides read TGTGCTAGTGGACCGGGACAGGGTATAACAGATACGCAGTATTTT.

This clone came up once. This chain connects TRBV23-1 to TRBJ2-1, with 10 nucleotides matching TRBD2. TRBV23-1 is noted as an ORF with a role that remains uncertain. This CDR3 has 19 residues. After removal of 0 bases from V and 3 bases from J, the junction contained 11 bases not matched to a gene. The CDR3 here is CASSQSPVLAGESYNEQFF. CDR3 nucleotide sequence: TGCGCCAGCAGTCAATCACCCGTTCTAGCGGGAGAAAGCTACAATGAGCAGTTCTTC.

J is TRBJ2-3 and V is TRBV6-1; the match to TRBD1 covers 9 bases. The CDR3 is 15 amino acids. The V and J ends lost 4 bases and 4 bases, in that order; junction bases with no gene match: 6. Germline V lookup: CDR1 MNHNS, CDR2 SASEGT. The CDR3 DNA sequence: TGTGCCAGCAGTGTCTACAGGGGGCCCTCAGATACGCAGTATTTT. Its translation: CASSVYRGPSDTQYF.

This CDR3 reads CASRESGYSYEQYF. In DNA form, the CDR3 reads TGTGCCAGCAGAGAGAGCGGTTACTCCTACGAGCAGTACTTC. The chain joins TRBV5-4 to TRBJ2-5; tentatively, D is TRBD2 (5 bases). The closer fit of TRBJ2-7 to the DNA end suggests the J call may be wrong. The CDR3 consists of 14 residues. Per germline, CDR1 SGHNT and CDR2 YYREEE (reference sequence).

This clone appeared once. This sequence joins TRBV5-1 and TRBJ2-5, with a tentative D call TRBD1 (6 bases). This CDR3 is built from 15 residues. Trimming left V 1 base short and J 6 bases short, with 16 bases between. Germline V gives CDR1 SGHRS, CDR2 YFSETQ. Written as DNA, the CDR3 is TGCGCCAGCAGCTTGATGGATAGCAGGGGTCAGACCCAGTACTTC. This codes for CASSLMDSRGQTQYF. Together with reference TRBV5-1 and TRBJ2-5, the CDR3 gives the full variable domain: KAGVTQTPRYLIKTRGQQVTLSCSPISGHRSVSWYQQTPGQGLQFLFEYFSETQRNKGNFPGRFSGRQFSNSRSEMNVSTLELGDSALYLCASSLMDSRGQTQYFGPGTRLLVL.

The V and J genes are TRBV19 and TRBJ2-7; tentatively, D is TRBD2 (5 bases). Germline CDR1 reads LNHDA; CDR2 reads SQIVND (reference sequence). The CDR3 consists of 13 residues. V dropped 4 bases and J dropped 5 bases, with 12 bases sitting between them. The CDR3 reads CASSRSGSDEQYF. Here the CDR3 DNA reads TGTGCCAGTAGTAGGTCGGGGTCCGACGAGCAGTACTTC.

This clone was seen only once. The V and J genes are TRBV2 and TRBJ1-2, with TRBD1 as a possible D gene (6 bases). Germline V lookup: CDR1 SNHLY, CDR2 FYNNEI. The CDR3 length is 14 residues. V lost 4 bases to trimming and J lost 3 bases, with 12 bases between them. CDR3 protein: CASSGTAKYYGYTF. The CDR3 nucleotides are TGTGCCAGCAGTGGGACAGCAAAGTACTATGGCTACACCTTC.

The chain employs TRBV5-1 and TRBJ2-7; TRBD1 agrees at 7 bases. The length of the CDR3 is 16 residues. The germline V gene has CDR1 SGHRS and CDR2 YFSETQ. Losses at the gene ends were 3 bases for V and 2 bases for J; bases not matched to a gene: 11. CDR3 coding DNA: TGCGCCAGCAGCTGGACGACAGGGTCGCTAACCTACGAGCAGTACTTC. This codes for CASSWTTGSLTYEQYF. Combining the CDR3 with reference TRBV5-1 and TRBJ2-7 gives the whole variable domain KAGVTQTPRYLIKTRGQQVTLSCSPISGHRSVSWYQQTPGQGLQFLFEYFSETQRNKGNFPGRFSGRQFSNSRSEMNVSTLELGDSALYLCASSWTTGSLTYEQYFGPGTRLTVT.

About this clone itself: Mismatch with germline at one junction end may stem from a read error. V and J are TRBV11-2 and TRBJ2-7; a weak D match, TRBD1 (6 bases). CDR3 length equals 15 residues. CDR1 and CDR2 from the germline V gene are SGHAT and FQNNGV. The CDR3 here is CASSLDTGPPYEQYF. CDR3 nucleotide sequence: TGTGCCAGCAGCCTAGATACAGGGCCACCCTACGAGCAGTACTTC.

V and J are TRBV6-6 and TRBJ2-2; D ambiguous. Trimming stripped 2 bases from V and 8 bases from J, with 6 bases between. The CDR3 is 12 amino acids. Germline-derived CDR1 and CDR2 are MNHNY and SVGAGI (reference sequence). This chain's CDR3 is CASSYLLGELFF. The CDR3 nucleotides are TGTGCCAGCAGTTACCTCTTGGGGGAGCTGTTTTTT.

The chain employs TRBV7-2 and TRBJ2-1; D not certain. The CDR3 contains 13 residues. V shed 0 bases and J shed 5 bases, with 5 bases lying between them. Germline V gene lookup returns CDR1 SGHTA and CDR2 FQGNSA. The CDR3 nucleotides read TGTGCCAGCAGCTTAGCGGAGAACAATGAGCAGTTCTTC. It codes for CASSLAENNEQFF.

The chain is built from TRBV25-1 and TRBJ2-1; no reliable D call. The germline V gene has CDR1 MGHDK and CDR2 SYGVNS. Trimming removed 1 base from V and 7 bases from J, with 11 bases in between. The CDR3 runs to 14 residues. The CDR3 nucleotides read TGTGCCAGCAGTGAATTGGCGGCGGTTAATGAGCAGTTCTTC. Translation gives CASSELAAVNEQFF. Using reference TRBV25-1 and TRBJ2-1 for the parts outside the CDR3, the full variable domain is EADIYQTPRYLVIGTGKKITLECSQTMGHDKMYWYQQDPGMELHLIHYSYGVNSTEKGDLSSESTVSRIRTEHFPLTLESARPSHTSQYLCASSELAAVNEQFFGPGTRLTVL.

This clone was seen more than once but under ten times. This chain uses TRBV15 with TRBJ2-1; 7 positions agree with TRBD2. Trimming at V came to 3 bases and at J to 2 bases, leaving 7 bases not matched to a gene. Germline assignment: CDR1 LNHNV and CDR2 YYDKDF (reference sequence). This CDR3 has 16 amino acids. CDR3 in amino acids: CATSSAGGLAYNEQFF. CDR3 in DNA: TGTGCCACCAGCAGTGCCGGAGGACTAGCCTACAATGAGCAGTTCTTC.

This chain connects TRBV2 to TRBJ1-2; D is possibly TRBD1 (5 bases). This CDR3 is 17 amino acids long. Trimming left V 6 bases short and J 4 bases short, with 24 bases between. Germline lookup yields CDR1 SNHLY and CDR2 FYNNEI. CDR3 bases: TGTGCCAGCAGGAAGATAACCAACGGGACTGCCATCTATGGCTACACCTTC. It codes for CASRKITNGTAIYGYTF.

J is TRBJ1-6 and V is TRBV11-2, with unresolved D. Trimming cost V 0 bases and J 10 bases, with 10 bases left between them. The CDR3 is 14 residues long. CDR1 SGHAT and CDR2 FQNNGV come from the germline V gene. CDR3 DNA: TGTGCCAGCAGCTTAGATGACACGATATCACCCCTCCACTTT. Its translation is CASSLDDTISPLHF. Drawing the rest from reference TRBV11-2 and TRBJ1-6, the complete variable domain is EAGVAQSPRYKIIEKRQSVAFWCNPISGHATLYWYQQILGQGPKLLIQFQNNGVVDDSQLPKDRFSAERLKGVDSTLKIQPAKLEDSAVYLCASSLDDTISPLHFGNGTRLTVT.

V gene TRBV28 combines with J gene TRBJ1-1; tentatively, D is TRBD1 (5 bases). Deletions cut 2 bases from V and 0 bases from J, with 13 bases between. Germline loops: CDR1 MDHEN, CDR2 SYDVKM. This CDR3 contains 16 residues. The CDR3 coding sequence is TGTGCCAGCAGTTTAAGCGGGGGGGGAATGAACACTGAAGCTTTCTTT. Amino acids: CASSLSGGGMNTEAFF.

J is TRBJ2-3 and V is TRBV29-1; TRBD1 might be the D (5 bases). Trimming took off 8 bases at V and 5 bases at J, with 11 bases between the two ends. The CDR3 has 11 amino acids. Germline V gives CDR1 SQVTM, CDR2 ANQGSEA. The CDR3 spells CSLPQGDTQYF. The CDR3 bases are TGCAGCCTCCCGCAGGGAGATACGCAGTATTTT.

V is TRBV29-1 and J is TRBJ2-3; D may be TRBD1 (5 bases). The CDR3 is made up of 14 amino acids. Trimming pared 5 bases from V and 5 bases from J, leaving 17 bases between. Germline CDR1 is SQVTM and CDR2 is ANQGSEA. The chain's CDR3 is CSVMILGHKDTQYF. CDR3 DNA sequence: TGCAGCGTTATGATTCTGGGGCATAAAGATACGCAGTATTTT.

The chain carries TRBV18 and TRBJ2-5; tentatively, D is TRBD1 (6 bases). The CDR3 contains 16 residues. Trimming took 0 bases from V and 1 from J, leaving 12 bases between them. From germline, CDR1 is KGHSH and CDR2 LQKENI. The CDR3 is CASSPPTRGTQETQYF. In nucleotides, the CDR3 is TGTGCCAGCTCACCACCAACCAGGGGTACCCAAGAGACCCAGTACTTC.

This rearrangement joins TRBV28 to TRBJ1-2; 7 bases are a match to TRBD1. J lost 7 bases, V lost 2 bases, and 10 bases had no gene match. The CDR3 totals 15 residues. The V gene's germline CDR1 is MDHEN and CDR2 SYDVKM. CDR3 nucleotide sequence: TGTGCCAGCAGTTTACATGACAGGGCCAGATCTGGCTACACCTTC. Its protein product is CASSLHDRARSGYTF.

The rearrangement uses TRBV25-1 and TRBJ1-1, with 9 nucleotides matching TRBD1. The length of the CDR3 is 16 residues. Germline trimming cut 3 bases from V and 6 bases from J; bases unmatched to any gene: 11. The germline CDR1 and CDR2 sequences are MGHDK and SYGVNS. CDR3 protein: CASSDQTGQGTAEAFF. In DNA form, the CDR3 reads TGTGCCAGCAGTGACCAGACTGGACAGGGGACCGCTGAAGCTTTCTTT.